This is a list of T cell receptor beta chains from one sample in a study of T cells in Graves' hyperthyroidism and ophthalmopathy. TCRdb re-called the multiplex PCR reads through MiXCR, storing one row per CDR3 protein. Of hundreds of thousands of distinct CDR3 sequences in the sample, over 15% were seen once. The sequenced material came from blood. These receptors originate from a woman aged 45-59 years with Graves' hyperthyroidism that later progressed to Graves' ophthalmopathy. Both conserved end residues are part of each CDR3. The D gene is left open where the match is weak. Not every row has a clone size; where given, it reads once, few, many or a size class.

D	J	V	size	DNA	CDR3
TRBD1	TRBJ1-1	TRBV2	.	TGTGCCAGAGAAGACAGGGAAGAGGGAACTGAAGCTTTCTTT	CAREDREEGTEAFF
.	TRBJ2-2	TRBV24-1	few	TGTGCCACCACCTCGGGGCGCGGGGAGCTGTTTTTT	CATTSGRGELFF
TRBD1	TRBJ1-1	TRBV5-1	many	TGCGCCAGCAGCGGGACAGGGTTAGTAGGCACTGAAGCTTTCTTT	CASSGTGLVGTEAFF
TRBD2	TRBJ2-2	TRBV7-6	few	TGTGCCAGCAGCTTAAGCGGGGGGGCAATCGGGGAGCTGTTTTTT	CASSLSGGAIGELFF
TRBD1	TRBJ1-1	TRBV5-1	many	TGCGCCAGCAGCTTGTTCACAGGGGGCGGGCGCTCTGAAGCTTTCTTT	CASSLFTGGGRSEAFF
TRBD1	TRBJ1-2	TRBV27	.	TGTGCCAGCACAGGACAGGACAACTATGGCTACACCTTC	CASTGQDNYGYTF
.	TRBJ2-3	TRBV4-2	.	TGTGCCAGCAGCCAAGAGGGGTCCCTAGCGATGAAGTCAGATACGCAGTATTTT	CASSQEGSLAMKSDTQYF
.	TRBJ2-7	TRBV6-1	many	TGTGCCGGAGGTGGAAGGACATTTTCCTACGAGCAGTACTTC	CAGGGRTFSYEQYF
.	TRBJ2-3	TRBV20-1	.	TGCAGTGCTTACCGGGACATGACAGATACGCAGTATTTT	CSAYRDMTDTQYF
.	TRBJ2-6	TRBV6-2/TRBV6-3	.	TGTGCCAGCAGTTACGCCGGTCCTGGGGCCAACGTCCTGACTTTC	CASSYAGPGANVLTF
.	TRBJ2-1	TRBV3-1	many	TGTGCCAGCAGCCAAGGGGTCGGTCCCAATGAGCAGTTCTTC	CASSQGVGPNEQFF
TRBD2	TRBJ2-1	TRBV2	many	TGTGCCAGTCCGTCTGGGACTAGTCCCTACAATGAGCAGTTCTTC	CASPSGTSPYNEQFF
.	TRBJ2-5	TRBV29-1	few	TGCAGCTACCGACAGGTTCAAGAGACCCAGTACTTC	CSYRQVQETQYF
TRBD1	TRBJ1-2	TRBV20-1	many	TGCAGTGCTAGATCAGGGGGTCTTGGCTACACCTTC	CSARSGGLGYTF
.	TRBJ2-7	TRBV11-1	many	TGTGCCAGCAGCTTAGGGGCAGGGACTTACGAGCAGTACTTC	CASSLGAGTYEQYF
.	TRBJ1-2	TRBV19	once	TGTGCCAGTAGTTCCAACGCAGGCTCCTATGGCTACACCTTC	CASSSNAGSYGYTF
.	TRBJ1-4	TRBV3-1	many	TGTGCCAGCAGCCAAGATCTCGTCAGGGGAAGTGAAAAACTGTTTTTT	CASSQDLVRGSEKLFF
.	TRBJ2-5	TRBV27	few	TGTGCCAGCAGGGGGTCCGGGTGGGAGACCCAGTACTTC	CASRGSGWETQYF
.	TRBJ2-1	TRBV20-1	many	TGCAGTGCTACCGGGGGCTCCTACAATGAGCAGTTCTTC	CSATGGSYNEQFF
TRBD2	TRBJ2-1	TRBV20-1	many	TGCAGTGCTACTATCCTACTAGCGGGGGGGCCGTCTACCTACAATGAGCAGTTCTTC	CSATILLAGGPSTYNEQFF
.	TRBJ1-1	TRBV15	few	TGTGCCACCAGCAGGCAAGCTGAAGCTTTCTTT	CATSRQAEAFF
TRBD1	TRBJ2-7	TRBV29-1	.	TGCAGCGTACAGGACAGGCCTCTAGGCTACGAGCAGTACTTC	CSVQDRPLGYEQYF
TRBD2	TRBJ2-3	TRBV5-1	many	TGCGCCAGCAGCTTGGTTGGACTAGCGGTGACAGATACGCAGTATTTT	CASSLVGLAVTDTQYF
.	TRBJ1-2	TRBV12-5	many	TGTGCTAGTGGCCACGTGGACAGTAACTATGGCTACACCTTC	CASGHVDSNYGYTF
TRBD1	TRBJ1-2	TRBV7-2	many	TGTGCCAGCAGTTCCGGGACAGGGGTTCGGGGCTACACCTTC	CASSSGTGVRGYTF
.	TRBJ1-2	TRBV5-1	.	TGCGCCAGCAGCTCGCTATACCGGGACACAGCTAACTATGGCTACACCTTC	CASSSLYRDTANYGYTF
.	TRBJ1-1	TRBV3-1	many	TGTGCCAGCAGCCCCCTGAAGAACACTGAAGCTTTCTTT	CASSPLKNTEAFF
TRBD1	TRBJ2-1	TRBV12-3/TRBV12-4	few	TGTGCCAGCGCGGCGGGGGACAGGGGGCGACAGTTCTTC	CASAAGDRGRQFF
.	TRBJ1-3	TRBV15	.	TGTGCCACCAGCAGCGGCAGGACCCGGATGGCGGGAAACACCATATATTTT	CATSSGRTRMAGNTIYF
TRBD1	TRBJ2-7	TRBV7-9	many	TGTGCCAGCAGTCCCCGGGACAGGGTCTACGAGCAGTACTTC	CASSPRDRVYEQYF
TRBD1	TRBJ2-2	TRBV9	.	TGTGCCAGCAGCACTCGGACAGGGATATCGGCCGGGGAGCTGTTTTTT	CASSTRTGISAGELFF
.	TRBJ1-1	TRBV3-1	many	TGTGCCAGCAGCCAAGGGGGTGGTCGAACGGGTGGAGCTTTCTTT	CASSQGGGRTGGAFF
TRBD2	TRBJ2-3	TRBV27	once	TGTGCCAGTTCTGAACTAGCGGGGTTTTATACAGATACGCAGTATTTT	CASSELAGFYTDTQYF
TRBD1	TRBJ1-6	TRBV11-2	many	TGTGCCAGCAGCACTATTGGACAGGGGTCGGTTAATTCACCCCTCCACTTT	CASSTIGQGSVNSPLHF
.	TRBJ2-7	TRBV19	.	TGTGCCAGTAGTGGGTACGGGGACTCCTACGAGCAGTACTTC	CASSGYGDSYEQYF
TRBD2	TRBJ2-1	TRBV2	few	TGTGCCAGCAGTGAGACTAGCGCCTACAATGAGCAGTTCTTC	CASSETSAYNEQFF
.	TRBJ1-6	TRBV10-3	.	TGTGCCATCAGTGATGAGGGCTTCACCCTCCACTTT	CAISDEGFTLHF
.	TRBJ2-2	TRBV30	few	TGTGCCTGGAGTGTAGGGGGGGCCTGGCTGTTTTTT	CAWSVGGAWLFF
.	TRBJ1-3	TRBV7-9	many	TGTGCCAGCAGCTTAGCGAAGGACATCTACTCTGGAAACACCATATATTTT	CASSLAKDIYSGNTIYF
TRBD2	TRBJ2-7	TRBV20-1	many	TGCAGTGCTAGAGATCCCAGCGGGGGGGTCACCTACGAGCAGTACTTC	CSARDPSGGVTYEQYF
TRBD1	TRBJ1-2	TRBV28	.	TGTGCCAGCAGTTCTAGACTACGACAGGGGTCTTCTGGCTACACCTTC	CASSSRLRQGSSGYTF